This TCR beta chain was documented in a study of T-cell memory formation after mild COVID-19. TCRdb used MiXCR to reprocess the 5' RACE reads, holding one entry per CDR3 protein. This repertoire shows about 560,000 distinct CDR3 sequences, over 15% found once; its top ten account for around 12%. Study outcomes and limitations: The main location of contracting CD4+ clones was CM and EM, and that of contracting CD8+ clones was EMRA. Prior to infection, memory already included some responding clones, suggesting cross-reactive memory joined.

With respect to this clonotype: The antigen is unknown.

Germline loops: CDR1 SGHTA, CDR2 FQGNSA. With 8 bases removed from V and 3 bases from J, the gap between germline ends came to 8 bases. The CDR3 runs 11 residues. The V gene is TRBV7-2, the J gene TRBJ2-7, with no clear D. This clonotype was sampled from an adult woman who had mild COVID-19 (a few samples of this study predate the infection). Cell type and time point are not known. The material sequenced was PBMCs or a T cell subset sorted from them (not recorded which). The CDR3 nucleotides are TGTGCCAGCGGCGACCGCTACGAGCAGTACTTC. Translation gives CASGDRYEQYF.